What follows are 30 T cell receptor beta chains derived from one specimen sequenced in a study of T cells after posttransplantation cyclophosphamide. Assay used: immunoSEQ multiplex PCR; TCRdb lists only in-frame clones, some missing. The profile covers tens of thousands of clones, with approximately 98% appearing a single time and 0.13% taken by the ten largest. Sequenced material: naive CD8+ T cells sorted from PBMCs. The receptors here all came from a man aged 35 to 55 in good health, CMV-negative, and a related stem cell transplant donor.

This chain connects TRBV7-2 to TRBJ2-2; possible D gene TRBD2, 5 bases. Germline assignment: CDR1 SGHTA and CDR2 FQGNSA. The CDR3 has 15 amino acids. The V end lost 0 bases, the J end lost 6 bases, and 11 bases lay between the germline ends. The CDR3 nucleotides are TGTGCCAGCAGCTTAGCCCCCCCCGGGGCCGGGGAGCTGTTTTTT. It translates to CASSLAPPGAGELFF.

Here the CDR3 reads CASSLEREFTEAFF. The CDR3 DNA follows: TGCGCCAGCAGCTTGGAAAGGGAGTTTACTGAAGCTTTCTTT. This sequence joins TRBV5-1 and TRBJ1-1, with D uncertain. The V end was cut by 0 bases, the J end by 5 bases, with 11 bases between. The CDR3 is made up of 14 amino acids. Per the germline V gene, CDR1 is SGHRS and CDR2 is YFSETQ.

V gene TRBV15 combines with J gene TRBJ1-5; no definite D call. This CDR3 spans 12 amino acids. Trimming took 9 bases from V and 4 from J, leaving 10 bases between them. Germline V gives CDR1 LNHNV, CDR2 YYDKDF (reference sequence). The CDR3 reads CATDDWNQPQHF. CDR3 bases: TGTGCCACTGACGACTGGAATCAGCCCCAGCATTTT.

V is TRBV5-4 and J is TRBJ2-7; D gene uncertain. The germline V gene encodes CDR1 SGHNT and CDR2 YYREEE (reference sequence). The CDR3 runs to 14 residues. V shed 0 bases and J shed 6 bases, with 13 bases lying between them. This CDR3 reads CASSLELLSPEQYF. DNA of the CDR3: TGTGCCAGCAGCTTGGAACTCCTCTCCCCCGAGCAGTACTTC.

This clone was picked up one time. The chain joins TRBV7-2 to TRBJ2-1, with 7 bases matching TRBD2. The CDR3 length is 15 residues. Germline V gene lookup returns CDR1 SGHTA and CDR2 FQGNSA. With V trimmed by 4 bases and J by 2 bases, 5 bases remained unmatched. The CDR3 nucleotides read TGTGCCAGCAGCTCCAGCGGGAACCCCTACAATGAGCAGTTCTTC. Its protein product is CASSSSGNPYNEQFF.

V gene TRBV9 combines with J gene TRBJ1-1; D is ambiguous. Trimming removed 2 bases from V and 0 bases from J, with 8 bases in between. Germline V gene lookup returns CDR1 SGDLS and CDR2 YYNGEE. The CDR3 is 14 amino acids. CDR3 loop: CASSVRGLNTEAFF. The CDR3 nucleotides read TGTGCCAGCAGCGTCAGAGGCTTGAACACTGAAGCTTTCTTT.

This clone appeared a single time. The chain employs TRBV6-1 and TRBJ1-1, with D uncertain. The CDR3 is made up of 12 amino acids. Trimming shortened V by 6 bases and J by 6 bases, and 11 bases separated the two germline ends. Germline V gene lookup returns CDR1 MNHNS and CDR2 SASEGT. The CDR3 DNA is TGTGCCAGCAGCGGCGGGGTTCCTGAAGCTTTCTTT. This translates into CASSGGVPEAFF.

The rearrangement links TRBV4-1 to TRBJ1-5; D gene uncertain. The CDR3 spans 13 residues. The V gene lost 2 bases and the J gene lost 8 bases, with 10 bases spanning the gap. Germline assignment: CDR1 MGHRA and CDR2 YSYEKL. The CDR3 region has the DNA TGCGCCAGCAGCCAAACGGAGGGAAAGCCCCAGCATTTT. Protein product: CASSQTEGKPQHF.

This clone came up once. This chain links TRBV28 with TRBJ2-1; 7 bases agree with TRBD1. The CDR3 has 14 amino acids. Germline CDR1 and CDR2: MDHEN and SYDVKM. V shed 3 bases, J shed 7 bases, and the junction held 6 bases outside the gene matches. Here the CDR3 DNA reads TGTGCCAGCAGTTTTTTGACAGGGCGGAATGAGCAGTTCTTC. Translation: CASSFLTGRNEQFF.

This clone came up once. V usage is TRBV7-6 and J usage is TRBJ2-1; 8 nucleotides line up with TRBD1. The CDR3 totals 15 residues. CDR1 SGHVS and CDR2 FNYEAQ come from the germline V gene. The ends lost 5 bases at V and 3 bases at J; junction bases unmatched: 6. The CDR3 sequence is CASSPDRGDYNEQFF. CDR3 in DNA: TGTGCCAGCAGCCCCGACAGGGGTGACTACAATGAGCAGTTCTTC.

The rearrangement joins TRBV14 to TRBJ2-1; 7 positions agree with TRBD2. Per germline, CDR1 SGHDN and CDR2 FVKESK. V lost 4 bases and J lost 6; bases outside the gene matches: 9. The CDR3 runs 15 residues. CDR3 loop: CASSPGLGPGNEQFF. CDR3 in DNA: TGTGCCAGCAGCCCTGGACTAGGGCCTGGCAATGAGCAGTTCTTC. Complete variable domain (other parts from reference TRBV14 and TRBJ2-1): EAGVTQFPSHSVIEKGQTVTLRCDPISGHDNLYWYRRVMGKEIKFLLHFVKESKQDESGMPNNRFLAERTGGTYSTLKVQPAELEDSGVYFCASSPGLGPGNEQFFGPGTRLTVL.

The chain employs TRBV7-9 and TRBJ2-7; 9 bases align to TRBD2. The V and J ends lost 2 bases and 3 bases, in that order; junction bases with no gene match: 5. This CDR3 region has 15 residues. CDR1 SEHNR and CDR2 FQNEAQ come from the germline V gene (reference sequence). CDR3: CASSLTSGYFYEQYF. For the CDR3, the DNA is TGTGCCAGCAGCTTAACTAGCGGGTACTTCTACGAGCAGTACTTC.

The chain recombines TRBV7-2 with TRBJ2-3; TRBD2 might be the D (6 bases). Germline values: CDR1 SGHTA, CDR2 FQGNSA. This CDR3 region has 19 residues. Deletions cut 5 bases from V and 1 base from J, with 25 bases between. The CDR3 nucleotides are TGTGCCAGCAGCGGAATCCTAATTGAGGGAGGATTGGGCACAGATACGCAGTATTTT. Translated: CASSGILIEGGLGTDTQYF.

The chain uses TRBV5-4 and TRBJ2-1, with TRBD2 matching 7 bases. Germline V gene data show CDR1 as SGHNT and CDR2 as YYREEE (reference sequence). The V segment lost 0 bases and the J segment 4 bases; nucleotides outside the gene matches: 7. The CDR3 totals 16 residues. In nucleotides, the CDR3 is TGTGCCAGCAGCTTGGCTGGGCTAGCGGAGTACAATGAGCAGTTCTTC. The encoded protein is CASSLAGLAEYNEQFF.

CDR3 sequence (DNA): TGCGCCAGCAGCCAAGATCAATTTTCAGATACGCAGTATTTT. Residues: CASSQDQFSDTQYF. The chain carries TRBV4-1 and TRBJ2-3; D unclear. The V gene lost 0 bases and the J gene lost 4 bases, with 8 bases spanning the gap. The CDR3 is made up of 14 amino acids. Germline CDR1 reads MGHRA; CDR2 reads YSYEKL.

CDR3 loop: CASSTTGTSKPGELFF. For the CDR3, the DNA is TGTGCCAGCAGTACGACCGGGACTAGTAAACCCGGGGAGCTGTTTTTT. This chain joins TRBV6-6 and TRBJ2-2, with 8 bases identical to TRBD2. The CDR3 spans 16 residues. V was pared by 5 bases and J by 6 bases, with 11 bases of the junction left unmatched. In germline, CDR1 is MNHNY, CDR2 SVGAGI (reference sequence).

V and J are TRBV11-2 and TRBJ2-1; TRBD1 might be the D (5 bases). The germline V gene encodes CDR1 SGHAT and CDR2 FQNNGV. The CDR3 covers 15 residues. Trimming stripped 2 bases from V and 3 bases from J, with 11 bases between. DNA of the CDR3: TGTGCCAGCAGCTTACGAAAGGGGATCTACAATGAGCAGTTCTTC. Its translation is CASSLRKGIYNEQFF.

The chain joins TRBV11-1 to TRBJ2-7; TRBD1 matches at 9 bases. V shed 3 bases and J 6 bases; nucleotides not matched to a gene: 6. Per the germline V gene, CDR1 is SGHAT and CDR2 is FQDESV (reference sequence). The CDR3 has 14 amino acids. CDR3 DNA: TGTGCCAGCAGCTTGGGTGGACAGGGGAGCGAGCAGTACTTC. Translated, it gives CASSLGGQGSEQYF.

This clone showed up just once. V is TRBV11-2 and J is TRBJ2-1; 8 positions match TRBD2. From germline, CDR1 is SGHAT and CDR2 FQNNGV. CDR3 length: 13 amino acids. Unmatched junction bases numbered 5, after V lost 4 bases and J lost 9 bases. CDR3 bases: TGTGCCAGCAGCTCGGGGACTAGTTTTGAGCAGTTCTTC. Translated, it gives CASSSGTSFEQFF. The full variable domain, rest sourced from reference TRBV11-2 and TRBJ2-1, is EAGVAQSPRYKIIEKRQSVAFWCNPISGHATLYWYQQILGQGPKLLIQFQNNGVVDDSQLPKDRFSAERLKGVDSTLKIQPAKLEDSAVYLCASSSGTSFEQFFGPGTRLTVL.

The DNA for the CDR3 is TGTGCCAGCAGACTTGGGGCATCTTTTATCTACGAGCAGTACTTC. Amino acids: CASRLGASFIYEQYF. The rearrangement uses TRBV27 and TRBJ2-7; D might be TRBD1 (5 bases). The germline V gene has CDR1 MNHEY and CDR2 SMNVEV (reference sequence). The CDR3 consists of 15 residues. V was trimmed by 6 bases and J by 3 bases, leaving 18 bases between them.

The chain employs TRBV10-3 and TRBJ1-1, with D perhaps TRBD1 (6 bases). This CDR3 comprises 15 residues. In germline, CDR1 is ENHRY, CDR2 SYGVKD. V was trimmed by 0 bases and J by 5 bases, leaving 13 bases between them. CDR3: CAISESGSRGTEAFF. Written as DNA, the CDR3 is TGTGCCATCAGTGAGTCGGGTTCAAGGGGGACTGAAGCTTTCTTT.

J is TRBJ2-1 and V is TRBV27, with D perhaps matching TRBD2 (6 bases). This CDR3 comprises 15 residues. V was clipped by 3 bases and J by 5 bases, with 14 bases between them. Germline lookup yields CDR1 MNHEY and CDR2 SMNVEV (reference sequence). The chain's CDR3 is CASSFELARDNEQFF. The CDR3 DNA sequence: TGTGCCAGCAGTTTCGAACTAGCAAGGGACAATGAGCAGTTCTTC.

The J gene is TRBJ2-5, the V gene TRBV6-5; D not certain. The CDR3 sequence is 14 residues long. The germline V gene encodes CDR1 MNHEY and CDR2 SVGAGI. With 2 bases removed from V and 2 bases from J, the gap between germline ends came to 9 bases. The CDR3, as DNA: TGTGCCAGCAGTTACGGGCACAGACAAGAGACCCAGTACTTC. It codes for CASSYGHRQETQYF.

In DNA form, the CDR3 reads TGTGCCATCAGTGAGACACGACAGGGAGAAAGGAACACCATATATTTT. Protein product: CAISETRQGERNTIYF. The V and J genes are TRBV10-3 and TRBJ1-3; TRBD1 matches at 7 bases. V was clipped by 2 bases and J by 7 bases; unmatched bases: 11. Germline values: CDR1 ENHRY, CDR2 SYGVKD. CDR3 length equals 16 residues.

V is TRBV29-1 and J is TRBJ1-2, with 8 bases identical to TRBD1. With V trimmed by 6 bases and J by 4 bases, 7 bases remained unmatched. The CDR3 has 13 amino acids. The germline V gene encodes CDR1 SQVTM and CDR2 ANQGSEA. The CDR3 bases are TGCAGCGTGGGCCCAGGGGGCAGCTATGGCTACACCTTC. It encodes CSVGPGGSYGYTF.

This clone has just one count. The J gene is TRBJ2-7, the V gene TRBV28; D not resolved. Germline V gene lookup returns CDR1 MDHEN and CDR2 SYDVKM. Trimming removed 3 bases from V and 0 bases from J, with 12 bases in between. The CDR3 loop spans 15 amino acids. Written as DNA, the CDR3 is TGTGCCAGCAGTTTTCGAGCGCGGAGCTCCTACGAGCAGTACTTC. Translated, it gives CASSFRARSSYEQYF.

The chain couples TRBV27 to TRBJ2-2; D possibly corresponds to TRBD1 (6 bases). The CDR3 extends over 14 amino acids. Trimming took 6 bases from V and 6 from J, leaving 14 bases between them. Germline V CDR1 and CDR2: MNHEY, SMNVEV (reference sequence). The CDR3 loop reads CASRAGVSAGELFF. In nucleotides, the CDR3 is TGTGCCAGCAGGGCAGGGGTCTCGGCCGGGGAGCTGTTTTTT.

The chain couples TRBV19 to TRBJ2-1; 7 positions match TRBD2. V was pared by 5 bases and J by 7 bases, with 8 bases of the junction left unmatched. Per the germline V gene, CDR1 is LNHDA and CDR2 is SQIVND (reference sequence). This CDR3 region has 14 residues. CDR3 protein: CASSWAGEHNEQFF. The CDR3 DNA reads TGTGCCAGTAGTTGGGCGGGAGAGCATAATGAGCAGTTCTTC.

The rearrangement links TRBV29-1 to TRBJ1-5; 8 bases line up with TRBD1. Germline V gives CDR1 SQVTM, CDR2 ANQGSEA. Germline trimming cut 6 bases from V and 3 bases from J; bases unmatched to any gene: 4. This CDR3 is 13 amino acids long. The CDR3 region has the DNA TGCAGCGTCCAGGACAGGGACAATCAGCCCCAGCATTTT. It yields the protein CSVQDRDNQPQHF.

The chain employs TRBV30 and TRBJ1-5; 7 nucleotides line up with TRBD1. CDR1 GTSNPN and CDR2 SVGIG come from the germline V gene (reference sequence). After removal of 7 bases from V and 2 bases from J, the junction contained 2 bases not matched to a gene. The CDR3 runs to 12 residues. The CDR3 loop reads CASGGGNQPQHF. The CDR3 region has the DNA TGTGCCTCAGGGGGTGGCAATCAGCCCCAGCATTTT.